These T cell receptor beta chains were read from a single sample in a study of T cells after yellow fever vaccination. TCRdb re-derived calls from the 5' RACE reads in MiXCR, one entry per CDR3 protein. This sample has around 63,000 distinct CDR3 sequences, with approximately 8% found just once. Sequenced here: CD8+ T cells sorted from PBMCs, sampled 15 days after the yellow fever booster vaccination. The origin of the receptors is a man aged 30 to 45 who received the YFV17D yellow fever vaccine. Each CDR3 is given with its conserved first and last residue. A D gene is named only where the DNA matches it firmly. Where a row states a size, it is once, few, many or the class of an expanded clone; other rows omit it.

TRBJ2-1 TRBV19 many TRBD1 CASSRQGYNEQFF TGTGCCAGTAGCCGACAGGGTTACAATGAGCAGTTCTTC
TRBJ2-5 TRBV29-1 - TRBD1 CSVTSGTGEETQYF TGCAGCGTTACCTCGGGGACAGGGGAGGAGACCCAGTACTTC
TRBJ2-2 TRBV15 many TRBD2 CATGLAGAVGELFF TGTGCCACCGGTCTAGCGGGAGCGGTCGGGGAGCTGTTTTTT
TRBJ2-7 TRBV3-1 many TRBD2 CASSQPTSGRTHEQYF TGTGCCAGCAGCCAGCCTACTAGCGGGAGGACCCACGAGCAGTACTTC
TRBJ2-7 TRBV10-3 many - CAISESRTTYEQYF TGTGCCATCAGTGAGTCGCGGACTACCTACGAGCAGTACTTC
TRBJ2-2 TRBV18 many - CASPQREGTGELFF TGTGCCAGCCCCCAGAGGGAAGGCACCGGGGAGCTGTTTTTT
TRBJ2-5 TRBV11-2 many - CASSSPGEETQYF TGTGCCAGCAGCTCTCCAGGGGAAGAGACCCAGTACTTC
TRBJ2-7 TRBV5-5 - - CASSPSGVDYEQYF TGTGCCAGCAGCCCGTCAGGAGTTGACTACGAGCAGTACTTC
TRBJ2-5 TRBV7-3 few TRBD2 CASSLIAGPQETQYF TGTGCCAGCAGCTTGATAGCGGGACCCCAAGAGACCCAGTACTTC
TRBJ2-3 TRBV27 many - CASSLTNTDTQYF TGTGCCAGCAGTTTAACTAACACAGATACGCAGTATTTT
TRBJ2-1 TRBV20-1 medium-sized TRBD2 CSATMGREDHNEQFF TGCAGTGCAACCATGGGGCGGGAGGACCACAATGAGCAGTTCTTC
TRBJ2-7 TRBV7-6 many TRBD1 CASSLAGQAYEQYF TGTGCCAGCAGCTTAGCGGGACAGGCCTACGAGCAGTACTTC
TRBJ2-7 TRBV6-5 many - CASSTDGFYEQYF TGTGCCAGCAGTACAGACGGTTTCTACGAGCAGTACTTC
TRBJ2-7 TRBV4-3 many TRBD1 CASSQDQGAGYSYEQYF TGCGCCAGCAGCCAAGATCAGGGGGCAGGTTACTCCTACGAGCAGTACTTC
TRBJ2-2 TRBV29-1 few - CSVEKGDTGELFF TGCAGCGTTGAGAAGGGTGACACCGGGGAGCTGTTTTTT
TRBJ2-7 TRBV5-1 many - CASSLRYPGNHEQYF TGCGCCAGCAGCTTGAGGTATCCAGGGAACCACGAGCAGTACTTC
TRBJ1-1 TRBV11-2 few - CASSLALGAENTEAFF TGTGCCAGCAGCTTAGCCTTGGGGGCGGAGAACACTGAAGCTTTCTTT
TRBJ2-1 TRBV29-1 many TRBD1 CSVVPGQGPNEQFF TGCAGCGTTGTCCCGGGACAGGGCCCCAATGAGCAGTTCTTC
TRBJ2-7 TRBV28 many TRBD2 CASSFPSGSRNEQYF TGTGCCAGCAGTTTCCCCAGCGGGAGTAGGAACGAGCAGTACTTC
TRBJ2-3 TRBV5-6 many - CASSLDLPSTDTQYF TGTGCCAGCAGCTTGGACTTGCCTAGCACAGATACGCAGTATTTT
TRBJ2-1 TRBV6-1 many TRBD2 CASSVTASGIDEQFF TGTGCCAGCAGTGTGACGGCTAGCGGCATCGATGAGCAGTTCTTC
TRBJ2-7 TRBV20-1 many TRBD1 CSASGGSYEQYF TGCAGTGCTTCAGGGGGTTCCTACGAGCAGTACTTC
TRBJ2-7 TRBV6-1 many - CASSEGWNEQYF TGTGCCAGCAGTGAGGGGTGGAACGAGCAGTACTTC